This T cell receptor (beta chain) was retrieved from a study of cytomegalovirus exposure and HLA in healthy donors. Overall study results and limits: Serostatus for CMV was the only available immune exposure information. Common viral pathogens seemed, in a later analysis, to connect with several of the most significant clusters.

About this clone: Its target is unknown.

Germline values: CDR1 SGHKS, CDR2 YYEKEE (reference sequence). This CDR3 has 17 residues. J was trimmed by 5 bases and V by 0 bases; bases with no gene match: 6. Amplification used 60 Vbeta primers and 13 Jbeta primers. Method: immunoSEQ multiplex PCR; TCRdb's copy keeps in-frame clones and lacks some. The data hold about 98,000 clones, with about 81% observed a single time. The rearrangement uses TRBV5-5 and TRBJ2-2; TRBD2 matches 11 bases. Material: PBMCs. This clonotype originated in a man aged 35 to 55 in good health and CMV-seronegative. CDR3 nucleotide sequence: TGTGCCAGCAGCTTGGTTGCTAGCGGGGGGAGGACCGGGGAGCTGTTTTTT. It yields the protein CASSLVASGGRTGELFF. The full variable domain, its missing parts supplied by reference TRBV5-5 and TRBJ2-2, is DAGVTQSPTHLIKTRGQQVTLRCSPISGHKSVSWYQQVLGQGPQFIFQYYEKEERGRGNFPDRFSARQFPNYSSELNVNALLLGDSALYLCASSLVASGGRTGELFFGEGSRLTVL.